The TCR beta chain under discussion was sequenced for a study of T cells in Graves' hyperthyroidism and ophthalmopathy. Germline-derived CDR1 and CDR2 are MGHDK and SYGVNS. V lost 1 base, J lost 5 bases, and 12 bases lay in between. The CDR3 is made up of 16 amino acids. It was RNA transcripts that yielded the amplified TCR beta CDR3 regions. The TCR CDR3 was amplified in a first-round RT-PCR using the HTBI primer set. TCRdb called the multiplex PCR reads again in MiXCR, with one record for every CDR3 protein. The top ten clones hold about 8.9% of a sample with 750,000 to 950,000 distinct CDR3 sequences, 38% of them seen once.

The clonotype originates from a man aged 18 to 29 with Graves' hyperthyroidism. Material for sequencing was blood. V is TRBV25-1 and J is TRBJ1-6; weak D call: TRBD1 (6 bases). The CDR3 nucleotides are TGTGCCAGCAGTGAATCCAGCCAGGGGCATAATTCACCCCTCCACTTT. Translating gives CASSESSQGHNSPLHF.